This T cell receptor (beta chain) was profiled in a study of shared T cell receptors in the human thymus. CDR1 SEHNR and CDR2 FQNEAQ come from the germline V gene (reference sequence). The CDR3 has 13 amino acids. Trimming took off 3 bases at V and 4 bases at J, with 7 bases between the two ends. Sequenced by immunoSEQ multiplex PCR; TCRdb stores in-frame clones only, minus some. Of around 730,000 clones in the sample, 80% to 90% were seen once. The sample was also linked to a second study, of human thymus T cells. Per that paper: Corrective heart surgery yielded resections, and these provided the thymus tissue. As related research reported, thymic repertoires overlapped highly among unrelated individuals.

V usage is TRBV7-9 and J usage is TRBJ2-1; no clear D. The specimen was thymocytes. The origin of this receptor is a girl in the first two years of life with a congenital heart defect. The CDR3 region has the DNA TGTGCCAGCAGCTTTCTCGGGTACAATGAGCAGTTCTTC. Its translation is CASSFLGYNEQFF.